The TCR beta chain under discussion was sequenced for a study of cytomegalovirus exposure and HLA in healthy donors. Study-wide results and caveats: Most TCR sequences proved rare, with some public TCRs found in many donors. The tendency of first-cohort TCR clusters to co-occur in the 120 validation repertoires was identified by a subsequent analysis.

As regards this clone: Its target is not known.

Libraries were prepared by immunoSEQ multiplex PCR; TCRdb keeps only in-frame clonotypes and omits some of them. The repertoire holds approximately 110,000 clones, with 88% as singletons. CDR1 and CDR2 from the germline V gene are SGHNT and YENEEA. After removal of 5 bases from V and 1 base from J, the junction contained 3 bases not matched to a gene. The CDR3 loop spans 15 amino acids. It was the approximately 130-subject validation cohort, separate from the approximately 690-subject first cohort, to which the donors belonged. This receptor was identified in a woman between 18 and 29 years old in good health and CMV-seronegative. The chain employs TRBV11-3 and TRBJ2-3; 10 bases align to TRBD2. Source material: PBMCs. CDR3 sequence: CASSPGLAGTDTQYF. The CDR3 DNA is TGTGCCAGCAGCCCCGGACTAGCGGGCACAGATACGCAGTATTTT.